The TCR beta chain described here comes from a study of blood T cell repertoires in COVID-19. Study context: COVID-19 samples collected from the United States, Italy and Spain covered acute and convalescent phases. The cDNA or gDNA used as material had been derived from T cells, B-cell-depleted T cells, or PBMCs.

In the original analysis: Nucleated cell counts were estimated from reference gene primer amplification. Clones were read by immunoSEQ multiplex PCR, and TCRdb kept only the in-frame ones, dropping some. The DNA was the basis for D and trimming; V, J and clone size are from that table. This sample yields 300,000 to 450,000 clones, of which over 85% are seen a single time; under 5% belongs to the top ten. The Seattle patients, enrolled during active infection, were followed longitudinally. Per the germline V gene, CDR1 is LNHDA and CDR2 is SQIVND (reference sequence). The CDR3 runs 14 residues. V was clipped by 1 base and J by 3 bases, with 10 bases between them.

The chain employs TRBV19 and TRBJ2-7; D is possibly TRBD2 (7 bases). Sequenced input: peripheral blood. The TCR comes from a woman between 55 and 75 years old with COVID-19, enrolled during active disease. The CDR3 spells CASSIAGGIYEQYF. In DNA form, the CDR3 reads TGTGCCAGTAGTATAGCGGGGGGCATCTACGAGCAGTACTTC.